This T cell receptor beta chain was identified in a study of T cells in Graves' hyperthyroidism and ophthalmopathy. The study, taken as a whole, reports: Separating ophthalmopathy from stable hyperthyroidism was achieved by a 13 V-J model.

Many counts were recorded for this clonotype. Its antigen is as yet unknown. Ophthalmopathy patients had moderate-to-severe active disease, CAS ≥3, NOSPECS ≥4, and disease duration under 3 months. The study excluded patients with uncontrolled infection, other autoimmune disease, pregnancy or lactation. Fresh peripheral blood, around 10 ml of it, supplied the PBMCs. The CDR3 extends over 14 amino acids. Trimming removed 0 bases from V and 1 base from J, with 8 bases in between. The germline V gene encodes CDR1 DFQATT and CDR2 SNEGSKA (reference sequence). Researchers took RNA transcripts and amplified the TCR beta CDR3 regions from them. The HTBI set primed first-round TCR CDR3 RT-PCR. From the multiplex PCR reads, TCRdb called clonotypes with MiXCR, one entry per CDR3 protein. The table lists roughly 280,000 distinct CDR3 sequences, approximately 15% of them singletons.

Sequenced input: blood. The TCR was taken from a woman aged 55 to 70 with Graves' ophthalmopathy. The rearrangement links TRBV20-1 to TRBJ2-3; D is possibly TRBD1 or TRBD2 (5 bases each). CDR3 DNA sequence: TGCAGTGCTAGAGATACGGGGCGCACAGATACGCAGTATTTT. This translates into CSARDTGRTDTQYF.